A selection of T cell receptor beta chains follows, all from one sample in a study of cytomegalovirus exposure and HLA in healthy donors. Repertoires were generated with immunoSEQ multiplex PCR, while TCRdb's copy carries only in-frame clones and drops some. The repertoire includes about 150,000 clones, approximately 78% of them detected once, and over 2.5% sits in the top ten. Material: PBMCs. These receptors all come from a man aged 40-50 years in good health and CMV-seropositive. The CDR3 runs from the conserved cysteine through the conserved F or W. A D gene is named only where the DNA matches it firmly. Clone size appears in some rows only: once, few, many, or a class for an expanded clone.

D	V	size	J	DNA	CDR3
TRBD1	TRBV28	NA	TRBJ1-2	TGTGCCAGCAGTTCTCCGGGACAGGTCCTCTATAACACCTTC	CASSSPGQVLYNTF
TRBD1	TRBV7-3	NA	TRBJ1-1	TGTGCCAGCAGCGTCCAGGGACAGCCGAACACTGAAGCTTTCTTT	CASSVQGQPNTEAFF
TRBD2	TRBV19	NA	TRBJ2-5	TGTGCCAGTTCGACTAGCGGGAGGGCCCGGCAAGAGACCCAGTACTTC	CASSTSGRARQETQYF
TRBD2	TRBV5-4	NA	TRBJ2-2	TGTGCCAGCACCCAAGGCGAACTAGCGGGAACCGGGGAGCTGTTTTTT	CASTQGELAGTGELFF
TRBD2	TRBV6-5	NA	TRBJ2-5	TGTGCCAGCAGTTCTCCGGGGGGTAGCGGGAAGGAGACCCAGTACTTC	CASSSPGGSGKETQYF
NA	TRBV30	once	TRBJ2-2	TGTGCCTGGAGTGTCGGCGGGGAGCTGTTTTTT	CAWSVGGELFF
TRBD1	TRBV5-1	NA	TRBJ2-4	TGCGCCAGCAGCTTGTCCACCGACAGGGAAAGAAACATTCAGTACTTC	CASSLSTDRERNIQYF
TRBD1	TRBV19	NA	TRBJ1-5	TGTGCCAGTAGTACCGGACAGGGAAGACGGAGCAATCAGCCCCAGCATTTT	CASSTGQGRRSNQPQHF
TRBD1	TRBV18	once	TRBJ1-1	TGTGCCAGCTCACCGGGATACAGGGGTAACACTGAAGCTTTCTTT	CASSPGYRGNTEAFF
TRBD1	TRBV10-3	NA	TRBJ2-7	TGTGCCATCAGTGGACAGGGAAGAGGTAGGTCCTACGAGCAGTACTTC	CAISGQGRGRSYEQYF
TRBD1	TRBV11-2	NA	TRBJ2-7	TGTGCCAGCAGTAGCTCGGGACAGGGAGAGCAGTACTTC	CASSSSGQGEQYF
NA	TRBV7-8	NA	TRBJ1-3	TGTGCCAGCTCGGTCTTTTTCTCTGGAAACACCATATATTTT	CASSVFFSGNTIYF
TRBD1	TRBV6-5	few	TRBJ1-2	TGTGCCAGCAGAAATAAAAAACAGGGGATCTCGGGCTACACCTTC	CASRNKKQGISGYTF
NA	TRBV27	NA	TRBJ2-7	TGTGCCAGCAGTTCGAGTGTCCTACCTACGAAGCAGTACTTC	CASSSSVLPTKQYF
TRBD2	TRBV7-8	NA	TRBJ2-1	TGTGCCAGCAGCTCCTCCCTAGCGGGAGGGCAGAATGAGCAGTTCTTC	CASSSSLAGGQNEQFF
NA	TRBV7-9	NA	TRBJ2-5	TGTGCCAGCAGCTTAGTGGGACTGGCCCAAGAGACCCAGTACTTC	CASSLVGLAQETQYF
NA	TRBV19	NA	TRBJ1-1	TGTGCCAGTAGTATGCAGGGGTCCGGGGACACTGAAGCTTTCTTT	CASSMQGSGDTEAFF
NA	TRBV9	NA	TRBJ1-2	TGTGCCAGCAGCGTGTCGGCGGGCTATGGCTACACCTTC	CASSVSAGYGYTF
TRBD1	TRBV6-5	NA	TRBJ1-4	TGTGCCAGCAGTTATGGTTCAGGGACAGGGGCGAAGAAACTGTTTTTT	CASSYGSGTGAKKLFF
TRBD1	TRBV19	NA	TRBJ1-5	TGTGCCAGTAGTATTCTAGGACAGGGGGACTCTCAGCCCCAGCATTTT	CASSILGQGDSQPQHF
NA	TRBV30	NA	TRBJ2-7	TGTGCCTGGAGCCCAAAGGGGGAAGGGGGATACGAGCAGTACTTC	CAWSPKGEGGYEQYF
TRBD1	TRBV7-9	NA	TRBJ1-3	TGTGCCAGCAGGGCTACAGGGGGCAACTCTGGAAACACCATATATTTT	CASRATGGNSGNTIYF
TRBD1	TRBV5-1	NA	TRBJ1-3	TGCGCCAGCAGCTCGACAGGGGCTTCTGGAAACACCATATATTTT	CASSSTGASGNTIYF
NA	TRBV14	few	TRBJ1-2	TGTGCCAGCAGCTCCTCCGGGGGAATTCCTAACTTTGGAGGCTACACCTTC	CASSSSGGIPNFGGYTF
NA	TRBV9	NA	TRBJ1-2	TGTGCCAGCAGCTCGGGGACACTGGGGTATGGCTACACCTTC	CASSSGTLGYGYTF
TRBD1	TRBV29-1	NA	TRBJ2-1	TGCAGCGTTGAAGGGACAGGGGGCCATTACAATGAGCAGTTCTTC	CSVEGTGGHYNEQFF
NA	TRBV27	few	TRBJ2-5	TGTGCCAGCAGCCCTATGAGGGTAGCAGCGCAAGAGACCCAGTACTTC	CASSPMRVAAQETQYF
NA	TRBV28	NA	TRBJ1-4	TGTGCCAGCAGTCTGGGGTTAGGGGTCGATGAAAAACTGTTTTTT	CASSLGLGVDEKLFF
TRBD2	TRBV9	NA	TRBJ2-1	TGTGCCAGCAGCGTCCCGGCCTTAGCGGGCCCGAGCTCCTACAATGAGCAGTTCTTC	CASSVPALAGPSSYNEQFF
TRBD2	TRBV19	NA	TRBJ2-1	TGTGCCAGTAGTATGTGGGCGGGAGGGGCCTCCAATGAGCAGTTCTTC	CASSMWAGGASNEQFF
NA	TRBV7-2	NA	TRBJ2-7	TGTGCCAGCAGCCCGCCCGGTTCCTACGAGCAGTACTTC	CASSPPGSYEQYF
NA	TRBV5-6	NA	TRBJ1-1	TGTGCCAGCAGCTTGGTGGTACAGGTGAACACTGAAGCTTTCTTT	CASSLVVQVNTEAFF
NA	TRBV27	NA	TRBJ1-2	TGTGCCAGCAGTTTCGATGCCGAGGACTATGGCTACACCTTC	CASSFDAEDYGYTF
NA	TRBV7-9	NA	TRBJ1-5	TGTGCCAGCAGCTTAGGGCGGGATCAGCCCCAGCATTTT	CASSLGRDQPQHF
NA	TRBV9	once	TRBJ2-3	TGTGCCAGCAGCGTTTCCCTTGAGTCTGGGAGAAGCACAGATACGCAGTATTTT	CASSVSLESGRSTDTQYF
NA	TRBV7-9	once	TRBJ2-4	TGTTCCAGCAGTCGCGGGGAAGGAACTGACAAAAACATTCAGTACTTC	CSSSRGEGTDKNIQYF
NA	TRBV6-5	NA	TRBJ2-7	TGTGCCAGCAGTTACTCGAGCCCCTACGAGCAGTACTTC	CASSYSSPYEQYF
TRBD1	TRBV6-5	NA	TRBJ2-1	TGTGCCAGCAGTTTGGACGGGACAGGGACATACAATGAGCAGTTCTTC	CASSLDGTGTYNEQFF
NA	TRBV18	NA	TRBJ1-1	TGTGCCAGCTCACCAGTGGAGGGGAACACTGAAGCTTTCTTT	CASSPVEGNTEAFF
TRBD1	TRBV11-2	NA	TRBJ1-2	TGTGCCAGCAGCTTAGGGGGGACAGGGGCATCGGGCGGCTACACCTTC	CASSLGGTGASGGYTF
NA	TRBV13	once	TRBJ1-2	TGTGCCAGCAGCTTCAGGACAGACTATGGCTACACCTTC	CASSFRTDYGYTF
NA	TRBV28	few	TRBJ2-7	TGTGCCAGCAGTTCCTCCGGACAGAGGCGACAGTACTTC	CASSSSGQRRQYF
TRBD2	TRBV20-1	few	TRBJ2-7	TGCAGTCGGGGGGGGGTTTACGAGCAGTACTTC	CSRGGVYEQYF
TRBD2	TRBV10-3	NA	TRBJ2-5	TGTGCCATCAGTGAGGGTGTTTCGGCTAGCGGGGCGCAAGAGACCCAGTACTTC	CAISEGVSASGAQETQYF
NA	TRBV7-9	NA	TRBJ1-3	TGTGCCAGCAGGACGGACCTCCTAAGGGGCTCTGGAAACACCATATATTTT	CASRTDLLRGSGNTIYF
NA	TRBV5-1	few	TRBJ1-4	TGCGCCAGCAGCTTGGTGGGGGGGCGAAATGAAAAACTGTTTTTT	CASSLVGGRNEKLFF
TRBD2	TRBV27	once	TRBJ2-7	TGTGCCAGCAGGATGGAAGCGGGAGTAACCTACGAGCAGTACTTC	CASRMEAGVTYEQYF
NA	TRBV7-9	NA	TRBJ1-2	TGTGCCAGCAGCTTAAACAGGGAGAACTATGGCTACACCTTC	CASSLNRENYGYTF
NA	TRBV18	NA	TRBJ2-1	TGTGCCAGCTCACTCTATTACAGGACCGTCAACAATGAGCAGTTCTTC	CASSLYYRTVNNEQFF
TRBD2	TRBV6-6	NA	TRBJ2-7	TGTGTCAGCAGTTCTAGCGGGACGGGATCCTACGAGCAGTACTTC	CVSSSSGTGSYEQYF
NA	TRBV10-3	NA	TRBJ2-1	TGTGCCATCAGTGACGGAGGGGTCTACAATGAGCAGTTCTTC	CAISDGGVYNEQFF
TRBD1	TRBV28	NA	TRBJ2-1	TGTGCCAGCAGCTCAAGTGAATTCAGGGGGAATGAGCAGTTCTTC	CASSSSEFRGNEQFF
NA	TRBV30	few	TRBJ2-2	TGTGCCTGGAGGAGGGGGGACAGCAACACCGGGGAGCTGTTTTTT	CAWRRGDSNTGELFF
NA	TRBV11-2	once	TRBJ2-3	TGTGCCAGCAGCTTGGAGCGGGTGCGGGATACGCAGTATTTT	CASSLERVRDTQYF
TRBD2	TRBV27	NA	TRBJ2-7	TGTGCCAGCAGTTTATGGGCGGGAGCGTCTTACGAGCAGTACTTC	CASSLWAGASYEQYF
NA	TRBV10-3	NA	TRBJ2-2	TGTGCCATCATGAAGGGGCCTGACACCGGGGAGCTGTTTTTT	CAIMKGPDTGELFF
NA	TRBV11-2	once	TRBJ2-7	TGTGCCAGCAGCGACGGTGCAGGGGCATACGAGCAGTACTTC	CASSDGAGAYEQYF
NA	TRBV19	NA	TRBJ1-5	TGTGCCAGTAAGGACGGGGGGAATCAGCCCCAGCATTTT	CASKDGGNQPQHF
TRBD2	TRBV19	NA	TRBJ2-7	TGTGCCAGTAGTAGCGGGAGCGATACCTACGAGCAGTACTTC	CASSSGSDTYEQYF
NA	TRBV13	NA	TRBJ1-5	TGTGCCAGCAGCTTAGGAGGGACTTATAGCAATCAGCCCCAGCATTTT	CASSLGGTYSNQPQHF